Presented here are 11 T cell receptor beta chains from one specimen sequenced in a study of blood T cell repertoires in COVID-19. TCRdb's copy holds only in-frame clones and misses some; the assay was immunoSEQ multiplex PCR. The table has 250,000 to 350,000 clones, 85% to 90% seen once. Source material: PBMCs or T cells enriched from blood (not recorded which). The receptors shown here come from a woman aged 18-30 years who had recovered from COVID-19.

The V gene is TRBV2, the J gene TRBJ2-7, with D tentatively TRBD2 (6 bases). V was trimmed by 4 bases and J by 10 bases, leaving 14 bases between them. This CDR3 spans 12 amino acids. CDR1 and CDR2 (germline): SNHLY, FYNNEI. As DNA, the CDR3 is TGTGCCAGCAGTGTCGGTCGGGAGCCCCAGTACTTC. Translated: CASSVGREPQYF.

This chain links TRBV30 with TRBJ2-6; no reliable D call. This CDR3 region has 15 residues. CDR1 and CDR2 (germline): GTSNPN, SVGIG (reference sequence). Trimming removed 0 bases at V and 0 bases at J, with 6 bases between. The CDR3 DNA reads TGTGCCTGGAGTGTAGTGGCCTCTGGGGCCAACGTCCTGACTTTC. Protein sequence: CAWSVVASGANVLTF.

DNA for the CDR3: TGTGCCAGCAGTGAGACAGGGGTCGGAAACACCATATATTTT. Residues: CASSETGVGNTIYF. V is TRBV6-1 and J is TRBJ1-3; the match to TRBD1 covers 8 bases. Per germline, CDR1 MNHNS and CDR2 SASEGT. J lost 4 bases, V lost 3 bases, and 2 bases had no gene match. This CDR3 has 14 residues.

This clone has only one observation. V gene TRBV5-1 combines with J gene TRBJ2-3, with 8 bases fitting TRBD2. The CDR3 consists of 16 residues. Germline CDR1 is SGHRS and CDR2 is YFSETQ. Trimming took 1 base from V and 3 from J; bases not matched to a gene: 7. CDR3 DNA sequence: TGCGCCAGCAGCTTGCTAGCAGCGGGAGTGACAGATACGCAGTATTTT. Protein: CASSLLAAGVTDTQYF.

This chain uses TRBV19 with TRBJ1-3, with D possibly matching TRBD1 (5 bases). The CDR3 is 18 amino acids. The ends were cut back, 3 bases at V and 0 bases at J, with 18 bases in the middle. From germline, CDR1 is LNHDA and CDR2 SQIVND (reference sequence). This CDR3 is CASSMRPQDSASGNTIYF. CDR3 coding DNA: TGTGCCAGTAGTATGCGGCCGCAAGACAGCGCCTCTGGAAACACCATATATTTT.

This chain connects TRBV5-1 to TRBJ2-1; D is possibly TRBD2 (5 bases). The CDR3 covers 13 residues. CDR1 SGHRS and CDR2 YFSETQ come from the germline V gene. V was shortened by 4 bases and J by 6 bases, with 11 bases between the two germline ends. The CDR3 nucleotides read TGCGCCAGCAGCCCAGGACGGGGCAATGAGCAGTTCTTC. This translates into CASSPGRGNEQFF.

In nucleotides, the CDR3 is TGTGCCAGCAGTTCGACCGTGGACAGCTATGGCTACACCTTC. Translation: CASSSTVDSYGYTF. J is TRBJ1-2 and V is TRBV28, with D tentatively TRBD1 (6 bases). Trimming removed 4 bases from V and 4 bases from J, with 13 bases in between. CDR1 is MDHEN and CDR2 is SYDVKM in the germline V gene. The CDR3 has 14 amino acids.

The rearrangement uses TRBV4-1 and TRBJ1-1; D is possibly TRBD1 (5 bases). The V gene lost 2 bases and the J gene lost 1 base, with 11 bases spanning the gap. Germline V lookup: CDR1 MGHRA, CDR2 YSYEKL. The CDR3 is 15 residues long. The CDR3 region has the DNA TGCGCCAGCAGCCAATCCGACAGATCGAACACTGAAGCTTTCTTT. This codes for CASSQSDRSNTEAFF.

The rearrangement uses TRBV2 and TRBJ2-1, with 7 bases identical to TRBD1. The CDR3 covers 14 residues. With 8 bases clipped from V and 6 bases from J, the junction kept 10 bases outside the gene matches. Germline CDR1 reads SNHLY; CDR2 reads FYNNEI. This chain's CDR3 is CASARQGQGNEQFF. Written as DNA, the CDR3 is TGTGCCAGCGCTCGACAGGGACAAGGCAATGAGCAGTTCTTC.

This chain joins TRBV5-4 and TRBJ1-3, with D perhaps TRBD1 (6 bases). CDR1 is SGHNT and CDR2 is YYREEE in the germline V gene (reference sequence). With 3 bases removed from V and 0 bases from J, the gap between germline ends came to 13 bases. The CDR3 length is 16 residues. In DNA, the CDR3 is TGTGCCAGCAGCTCGTCAGGGGATAACTCTGGAAACACCATATATTTT. Translation: CASSSSGDNSGNTIYF.

The chain links TRBV19 to TRBJ1-2; D gene ambiguous. Germline CDR1 and CDR2: LNHDA and SQIVND (reference sequence). The CDR3 consists of 14 residues. Trimming stripped 6 bases from V and 8 bases from J, with 19 bases between. This chain's CDR3 is CASRKPQGAEGYTF. The CDR3 nucleotides read TGTGCCAGTAGAAAACCTCAAGGAGCAGAAGGCTACACCTTC.